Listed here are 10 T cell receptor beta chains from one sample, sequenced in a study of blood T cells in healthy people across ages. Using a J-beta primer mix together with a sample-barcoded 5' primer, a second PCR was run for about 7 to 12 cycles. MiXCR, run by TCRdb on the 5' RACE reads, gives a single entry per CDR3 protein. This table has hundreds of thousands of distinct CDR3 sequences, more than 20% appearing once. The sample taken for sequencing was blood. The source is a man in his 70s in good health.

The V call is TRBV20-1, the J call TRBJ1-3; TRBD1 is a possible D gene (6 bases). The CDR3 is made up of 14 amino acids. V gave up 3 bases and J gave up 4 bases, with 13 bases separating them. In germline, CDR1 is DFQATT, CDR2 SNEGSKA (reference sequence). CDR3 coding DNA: TGCAGTGCTAGGACAGGCTCGGAGGGAAACACCATATATTTT. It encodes CSARTGSEGNTIYF.

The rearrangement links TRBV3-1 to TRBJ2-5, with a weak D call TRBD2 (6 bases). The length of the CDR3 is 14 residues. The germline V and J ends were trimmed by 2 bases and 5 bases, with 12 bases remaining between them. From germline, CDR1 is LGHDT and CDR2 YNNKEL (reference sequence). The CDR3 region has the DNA TGTGCCAGCAGCCAACGGGGAAGCGGGGAGACCCAGTACTTC. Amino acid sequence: CASSQRGSGETQYF.

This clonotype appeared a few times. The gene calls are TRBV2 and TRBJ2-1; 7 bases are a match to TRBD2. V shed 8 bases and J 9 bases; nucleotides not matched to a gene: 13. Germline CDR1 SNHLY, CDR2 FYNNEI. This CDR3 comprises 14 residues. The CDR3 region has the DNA TGTGCCAGCCTAGCGGCCCGGGGCGGTAGTGAGCAGTTCTTC. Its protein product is CASLAARGGSEQFF.

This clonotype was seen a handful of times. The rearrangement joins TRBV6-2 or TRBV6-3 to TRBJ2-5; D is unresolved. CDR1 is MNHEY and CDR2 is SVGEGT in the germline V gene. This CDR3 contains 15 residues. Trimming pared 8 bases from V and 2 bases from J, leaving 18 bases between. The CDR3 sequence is CASGSVETHQETQYF. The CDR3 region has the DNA TGTGCCAGCGGGTCGGTGGAGACACATCAAGAGACCCAGTACTTC.

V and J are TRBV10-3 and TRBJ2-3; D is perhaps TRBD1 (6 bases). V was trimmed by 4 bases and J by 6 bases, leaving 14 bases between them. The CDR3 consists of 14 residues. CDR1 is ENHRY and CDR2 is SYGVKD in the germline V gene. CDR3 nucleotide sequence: TGTGCCATCAGTGCTACGATCACAGGGGATACGCAGTATTTT. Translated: CAISATITGDTQYF.

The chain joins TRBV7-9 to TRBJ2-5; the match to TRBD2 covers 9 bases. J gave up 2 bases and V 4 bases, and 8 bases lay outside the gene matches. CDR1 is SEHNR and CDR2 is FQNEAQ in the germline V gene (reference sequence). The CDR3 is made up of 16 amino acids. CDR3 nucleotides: TGTGCCAGCAGCTCGCGGACTAGCGCCCGACAAGAGACCCAGTACTTC. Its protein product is CASSSRTSARQETQYF.

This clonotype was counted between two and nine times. CDR3 coding DNA: TGTGCCAGCTCACCCGGGGCGGGGAATGAGCAGTTCTTC. This encodes CASSPGAGNEQFF. The chain links TRBV18 to TRBJ2-1, with D possibly TRBD2 on 6 matching bases. The germline CDR1 and CDR2 sequences are KGHSH and LQKENI. This CDR3 has 13 amino acids. V was clipped by 3 bases and J by 7 bases, with 10 bases between them.

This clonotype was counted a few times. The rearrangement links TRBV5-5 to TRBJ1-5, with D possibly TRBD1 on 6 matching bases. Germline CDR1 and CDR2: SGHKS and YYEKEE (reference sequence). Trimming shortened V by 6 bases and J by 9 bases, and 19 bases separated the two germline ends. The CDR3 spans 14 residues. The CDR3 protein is CASMRGDGSRPQHF. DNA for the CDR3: TGTGCCAGCATGAGGGGGGATGGATCACGGCCCCAGCATTTT.

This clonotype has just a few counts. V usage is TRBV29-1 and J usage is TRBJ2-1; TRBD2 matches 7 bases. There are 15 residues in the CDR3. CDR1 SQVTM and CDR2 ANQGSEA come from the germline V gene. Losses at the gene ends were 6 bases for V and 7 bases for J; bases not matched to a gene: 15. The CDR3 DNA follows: TGCAGCGTGACAATGGGGGGGGGAGTTTTGAATGAGCAGTTCTTC. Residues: CSVTMGGGVLNEQFF.

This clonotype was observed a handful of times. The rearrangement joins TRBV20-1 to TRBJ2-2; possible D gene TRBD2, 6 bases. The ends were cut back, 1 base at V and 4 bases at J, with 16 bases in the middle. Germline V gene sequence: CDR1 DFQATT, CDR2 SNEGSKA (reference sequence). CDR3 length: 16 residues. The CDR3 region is CSARGDGRRFTGELFF. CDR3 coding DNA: TGCAGTGCTAGAGGGGACGGGAGACGATTCACCGGGGAGCTGTTTTTT.